These 14 T cell receptor beta chains came from one sample sequenced in a study of cytomegalovirus exposure and HLA in healthy donors. TCRdb keeps only in-frame clones here, not all; method: immunoSEQ multiplex PCR. This sample has more than 45,000 clones, with over 90% found just once. The sequencing sample was made of PBMCs. The receptors were sampled from a man aged 18 to 29 in good health and CMV-seronegative.

This clone was picked up one time. The chain uses TRBV6-1 and TRBJ1-2; tentatively, D is TRBD1 (6 bases). The V gene lost 2 bases and the J gene lost 1 base, with 14 bases spanning the gap. The CDR3 loop spans 16 amino acids. Germline CDR1 is MNHNS and CDR2 is SASEGT. The CDR3 bases are TGTGCCAGCAGTGAAAAGGGGGAGGGGGATAACTATGGCTACACCTTC. Translating it yields CASSEKGEGDNYGYTF.

The rearrangement joins TRBV28 to TRBJ1-1; tentative D call: TRBD1 (5 bases). With 3 bases removed from V and 4 bases from J, the gap between germline ends came to 9 bases. Germline V CDR1 and CDR2: MDHEN, SYDVKM. The CDR3 totals 13 residues. The CDR3, as DNA: TGTGCCAGCAGTTTCCAGGGAAGCACTGAAGCTTTCTTT. This translates into CASSFQGSTEAFF.

This chain connects TRBV9 to TRBJ2-5, with 9 bases fitting TRBD2. Germline V gene data show CDR1 as SGDLS and CDR2 as YYNGEE. V lost 1 base to trimming and J lost 1 base; unmatched junction nucleotides: 5. The CDR3 runs to 16 residues. The CDR3 protein is CASSVSSSGAQETQYF. The CDR3 DNA sequence: TGTGCCAGCAGCGTAAGCTCTAGCGGGGCCCAAGAGACCCAGTACTTC.

Details on this clone: Its ends do not fully match the called genes, so a read error is possible. V is TRBV5-4 and J is TRBJ2-5; no firm D call. CDR3 length equals 14 residues. The germline gives CDR1 SGHNT, CDR2 YYREEE (reference sequence). The CDR3 here is CASSQVPHTETQYF. The CDR3 bases are TGCGCCAGCAGCCAAGTACCTCACACAGAGACCCAGTACTTC.

The chain uses TRBV4-1 and TRBJ2-7; D is possibly TRBD1 (6 bases). CDR1 is MGHRA and CDR2 is YSYEKL in the germline V gene. V lost 2 bases and J 1 base, leaving 12 bases between the germline ends. This CDR3 has 15 residues. This CDR3 reads CASSQQDRPSYEQYF. The CDR3, as DNA: TGCGCCAGCAGCCAACAAGACAGGCCTTCCTACGAGCAGTACTTC.

The V and J genes are TRBV7-2 and TRBJ2-1; 12 nucleotides line up with TRBD2. CDR3 length: 16 residues. Trimming cost V 4 bases and J 9 bases; bases outside gene matches: 10. Germline V lookup: CDR1 SGHTA, CDR2 FQGNSA. The DNA for the CDR3 is TGTGCCAGCAGCTGGACTGCTAGCGGGAGGGCCGGTGAGCAGTTCTTC. It encodes CASSWTASGRAGEQFF.

The V gene is TRBV30, the J gene TRBJ2-5; TRBD1 agrees at 7 bases. The germline V gene encodes CDR1 GTSNPN and CDR2 SVGIG (reference sequence). Trimming removed 3 bases from V and 5 bases from J; junction bases left unmatched: 12. The CDR3 consists of 15 residues. The CDR3 DNA is TGTGCCTGGAGCCCAGGGGGAACACCTAGGGAGACCCAGTACTTC. It is translated as CAWSPGGTPRETQYF.

The CDR3 spells CASTPEGGGRKAFF. CDR3 bases: TGTGCCAGCACCCCCGAAGGGGGCGGAAGGAAAGCTTTCTTT. This chain connects TRBV6-5 to TRBJ1-1; TRBD1 matches at 7 bases. The CDR3 is 14 amino acids. Per germline, CDR1 MNHEY and CDR2 SVGAGI. After removal of 7 bases from V and 9 bases from J, the junction contained 14 bases not matched to a gene.

The chain carries TRBV19 and TRBJ2-7, with 9 bases lining up with TRBD1. Germline CDR1 and CDR2: LNHDA and SQIVND (reference sequence). V shed 9 bases and J 3 bases; nucleotides not matched to a gene: 12. There are 15 residues in the CDR3. Here the CDR3 DNA reads TGTGCCAGCGCTAACGGGGGGACAGGGATCTACGAGCAGTACTTC. It translates to CASANGGTGIYEQYF.

This chain joins TRBV30 and TRBJ1-5, with 10 positions matching TRBD1. V lost 2 bases to trimming and J lost 2 bases; unmatched junction nucleotides: 3. There are 15 residues in the CDR3. Germline CDR1 GTSNPN, CDR2 SVGIG (reference sequence). The CDR3 coding sequence is TGTGCCTGGAGTACAGGGACAGGGGGCAATCAGCCCCAGCATTTT. Its translation is CAWSTGTGGNQPQHF.

The chain couples TRBV10-3 to TRBJ2-1, with 7 bases identical to TRBD2. The V gene's germline CDR1 is ENHRY and CDR2 SYGVKD. The CDR3 has 15 residues. V was clipped by 3 bases and J by 6 bases; unmatched bases: 8. The CDR3 DNA reads as TGTGCCATCAGTGATTATGAGGGAGGGCCCAATGAGCAGTTCTTC. Protein product: CAISDYEGGPNEQFF.

J is TRBJ2-1 and V is TRBV20-1, with D tentatively TRBD2 (6 bases). The CDR3 loop spans 11 amino acids. CDR1 and CDR2 (germline): DFQATT, SNEGSKA (reference sequence). This CDR3 reads CSSGSYNEQFF. In nucleotides, the CDR3 is TGCAGCAGCGGGTCCTACAATGAGCAGTTCTTC.

The rearrangement joins TRBV5-1 to TRBJ2-7; unclear D gene. Trimming removed 6 bases at V and 0 bases at J, with 13 bases between. Germline CDR1 reads SGHRS; CDR2 reads YFSETQ. The CDR3 length is 14 residues. CDR3 sequence (DNA): TGCGCCAGCAACGGTGAGTCGGGCTCCTACGAGCAGTACTTC. This translates into CASNGESGSYEQYF.

The chain is built from TRBV18 and TRBJ1-1; maybe TRBD1 (6 bases). The CDR3 loop spans 14 amino acids. The germline V gene has CDR1 KGHSH and CDR2 LQKENI. V lost 3 bases and J 11 bases, leaving 19 bases between the germline ends. The CDR3: CASSPGLQGVGAFF. DNA of the CDR3: TGTGCCAGCTCACCGGGGTTACAGGGTGTCGGTGCTTTCTTT.